This T cell receptor beta chain is from a study of siplizumab effects on memory and regulatory T cells. V gave up 3 bases and J gave up 0 bases, with 8 bases separating them. The CDR3 extends over 14 amino acids. CDR1 and CDR2 from the germline V gene are SGHNT and YYREEE (reference sequence). Measured with immunoSEQ multiplex PCR; TCRdb has only the in-frame clones, and not every one. The sample holds about 100,000 clones, around 92% seen once. The sample taken for sequencing was CD4+ T cells sorted from blood. The V gene is TRBV5-4, the J gene TRBJ2-3; D uncertain. This TCR derives from a human donor in good health. CDR3 residues: CASSYDGSTDTQYF. In DNA, the CDR3 is TGTGCCAGCAGCTATGACGGAAGCACAGATACGCAGTATTTT.